This is a list of T cell receptor beta chains from one sample in a study of control samples from healthy donors and cancer patients. Only in-frame clones appear in the TCRdb table, and some are missing; sequencing was by immunoSEQ multiplex PCR. The sample holds 150,000 to 200,000 clones, approximately 92% seen once. The sequencing input was blood. These receptors all come from a man aged 25 to 40 in good health. Each CDR3 is given with its conserved first and last residue. The D gene is left open where the match is weak. Where a row states a size, it is once, few, many or the class of an expanded clone; other rows omit it.

CDR3 DNA: TGTGCCAGCAGCCACCCGGGCGGGGGAGTCTACGAGCAGTACTTC
CDR3 protein: CASSHPGGGVYEQYF
clone size: -
J gene: TRBJ2-7
V gene: TRBV3-1/TRBV3-2
D gene: TRBD2

CDR3 DNA: TGCGCCAGCAGCTTTGGACTAGCGGGGGGGCAAGAGACCCAGTACTTC
CDR3 protein: CASSFGLAGGQETQYF
clone size: -
J gene: TRBJ2-5
V gene: TRBV5-1
D gene: TRBD2

CDR3 DNA: TGTGCCAGCAGTTTGGGGCCGGAGCAGTACTTC
CDR3 protein: CASSLGPEQYF
clone size: -
J gene: TRBJ2-7
V gene: TRBV12-3/TRBV12-4
D gene: -

CDR3 DNA: TGTGCCAGCGGAACCTGGACTAGCGGGGGGCCGGGGACCGGGGAGCTGTTTTTT
CDR3 protein: CASGTWTSGGPGTGELFF
clone size: -
J gene: TRBJ2-2
V gene: TRBV21-1
D gene: -

CDR3 DNA: TGTGCCAGTTTGGGCCGGGAGGGGACCCAGTACTTC
CDR3 protein: CASLGREGTQYF
clone size: once
J gene: TRBJ2-5
V gene: TRBV5-4
D gene: TRBD2

CDR3 DNA: TGTGCCAGCAGCCAAGTAACTAGCGGTCTCACAGATACGCAGTATTTT
CDR3 protein: CASSQVTSGLTDTQYF
clone size: -
J gene: TRBJ2-3
V gene: TRBV3-1/TRBV3-2
D gene: TRBD2

CDR3 DNA: TGTGCCAGCAGCTTAGGCAAACAGGGAGAAGAAAAACTGTTTTTT
CDR3 protein: CASSLGKQGEEKLFF
clone size: -
J gene: TRBJ1-4
V gene: TRBV7-9
D gene: -

CDR3 DNA: TGTGCCAGCAGCGGCCGTCCGGACCACTATGGCTACACCTTC
CDR3 protein: CASSGRPDHYGYTF
clone size: -
J gene: TRBJ1-2
V gene: TRBV11-2
D gene: -

CDR3 DNA: TGTGCCAGCAGTTTCAGGACAGGGGTGACTGAAGCTTTCTTT
CDR3 protein: CASSFRTGVTEAFF
clone size: -
J gene: TRBJ1-1
V gene: TRBV2
D gene: TRBD1

CDR3 DNA: TGCGCCAGCAGCCAAGGTCCGACCGGGGCTGAAGCTTTCTTT
CDR3 protein: CASSQGPTGAEAFF
clone size: -
J gene: TRBJ1-1
V gene: TRBV4-3
D gene: -

CDR3 DNA: TGCGCCAGCAGCTCGGTTGACTCCCTCTACGAGCAGTACTTC
CDR3 protein: CASSSVDSLYEQYF
clone size: -
J gene: TRBJ2-7
V gene: TRBV5-1
D gene: -

CDR3 DNA: TGTGCCAGCAGCCAGTATAGCGGGGGGTACAATGAGCAGTTCTTC
CDR3 protein: CASSQYSGGYNEQFF
clone size: -
J gene: TRBJ2-1
V gene: TRBV3-1/TRBV3-2
D gene: TRBD2

CDR3 DNA: TGTGCCAGCAGTGAAGCGGGGGGCCGACTAGCGGGATTGGGCGAGCAGTACTTC
CDR3 protein: CASSEAGGRLAGLGEQYF
clone size: once
J gene: TRBJ2-7
V gene: TRBV6-1
D gene: TRBD2

CDR3 DNA: TGTGCCAGCAGCTTATTGGAGGGACCCTACGAGCAGTACTTC
CDR3 protein: CASSLLEGPYEQYF
clone size: -
J gene: TRBJ2-7
V gene: TRBV7-3
D gene: -

CDR3 DNA: TGTGCCAGCAAGGGGAACACTGAAGCTTTCTTT
CDR3 protein: CASKGNTEAFF
clone size: -
J gene: TRBJ1-1
V gene: TRBV12-3/TRBV12-4
D gene: -

CDR3 DNA: TGTGCCAGCAGCTTGGTAGGGGACGCGGGCACCGGGGAGCTGTTTTTT
CDR3 protein: CASSLVGDAGTGELFF
clone size: -
J gene: TRBJ2-2
V gene: TRBV5-6
D gene: -

CDR3 DNA: TGTGCCAGACCAAGGGGCCAGGCCCTTAACTATGGCTACACCTTC
CDR3 protein: CARPRGQALNYGYTF
clone size: -
J gene: TRBJ1-2
V gene: TRBV2
D gene: -

CDR3 DNA: TGTGCCAGCAGCAAAGTTGGCTCCTTCTTAAATGGGGACACTGAAGCTTTCTTT
CDR3 protein: CASSKVGSFLNGDTEAFF
clone size: -
J gene: TRBJ1-1
V gene: TRBV21-1
D gene: -

CDR3 DNA: TGTGCCAGCGGGACTAGCGGCCCCTACGAGCAGTACTTC
CDR3 protein: CASGTSGPYEQYF
clone size: few
J gene: TRBJ2-7
V gene: TRBV27
D gene: TRBD2

CDR3 DNA: TGTGCCAGTCGAGCGGGAGCAACAGATACGCAGTATTTT
CDR3 protein: CASRAGATDTQYF
clone size: -
J gene: TRBJ2-3
V gene: TRBV28
D gene: TRBD2

CDR3 DNA: TGTGCCAGCAGCTTGGGGACCGAGTTAAGCTACACCTTC
CDR3 protein: CASSLGTELSYTF
clone size: -
J gene: TRBJ1-2
V gene: TRBV5-6
D gene: -

CDR3 DNA: TGTGCCAGCAGCAAGGGACAGGCTAACTATGGCTACACCTTC
CDR3 protein: CASSKGQANYGYTF
clone size: -
J gene: TRBJ1-2
V gene: TRBV6-2/TRBV6-3
D gene: TRBD1

CDR3 DNA: TGTGCCAGCAGGGAACCGGGACAGGGATTTTACGAGCAGTACTTC
CDR3 protein: CASREPGQGFYEQYF
clone size: -
J gene: TRBJ2-7
V gene: TRBV28
D gene: TRBD1

CDR3 DNA: TGTGCCAGCAGTTCACAACGGAGAAGACTAGCGGGAGCAAGCTCCTACAATGAGCAGTTCTTC
CDR3 protein: CASSSQRRRLAGASSYNEQFF
clone size: -
J gene: TRBJ2-1
V gene: TRBV28
D gene: TRBD2

CDR3 DNA: TGCGCCAGCAGTGCACAGTATTCCGGGGAGCTGTTTTTT
CDR3 protein: CASSAQYSGELFF
clone size: -
J gene: TRBJ2-2
V gene: TRBV10-1
D gene: -

CDR3 DNA: TGTGCCAGCAGCCAAGATCCAGGGAGGGGTGGCTACACCTTC
CDR3 protein: CASSQDPGRGGYTF
clone size: -
J gene: TRBJ1-2
V gene: TRBV3-1/TRBV3-2
D gene: -

CDR3 DNA: TGTGCCAGCAACCCACGGCTTGGAAACACCATATATTTT
CDR3 protein: CASNPRLGNTIYF
clone size: once
J gene: TRBJ1-3
V gene: TRBV7-2
D gene: -

CDR3 DNA: TGTGCCAGCAGTGAAGCGGGCAGGACCCGGGGGGAGCAGTACTTC
CDR3 protein: CASSEAGRTRGEQYF
clone size: -
J gene: TRBJ2-7
V gene: TRBV6-1
D gene: -

CDR3 DNA: TGTGCCTGGAGTGTACGTCCCATAACCACTGAAGCTTTCTTT
CDR3 protein: CAWSVRPITTEAFF
clone size: -
J gene: TRBJ1-1
V gene: TRBV30
D gene: -

CDR3 DNA: TGTGCCAGCAGCTTAGGGGACAGTACGAATCAGCCCCAGCATTTT
CDR3 protein: CASSLGDSTNQPQHF
clone size: -
J gene: TRBJ1-5
V gene: TRBV11-2
D gene: TRBD1

CDR3 DNA: TGTGCCAGCAGAATTGACGGCAATCAGCCCCAGCATTTT
CDR3 protein: CASRIDGNQPQHF
clone size: once
J gene: TRBJ1-5
V gene: TRBV28
D gene: -

CDR3 DNA: TGCAGTGCTCGGAACGACGAGCAGTACTTC
CDR3 protein: CSARNDEQYF
clone size: -
J gene: TRBJ2-7
V gene: TRBV20-1
D gene: -

CDR3 DNA: TGTGCCAGCTCACTCAATAGCCAGGGGGCGCCCACTGAAGCTTTCTTT
CDR3 protein: CASSLNSQGAPTEAFF
clone size: -
J gene: TRBJ1-1
V gene: TRBV18
D gene: TRBD1

CDR3 DNA: TGTGCCACCAGTGGCGTCGGGAGATCCTACAATGAGCAGTTCTTC
CDR3 protein: CATSGVGRSYNEQFF
clone size: -
J gene: TRBJ2-1
V gene: TRBV24-1
D gene: -

CDR3 DNA: TGTGCCAGCAGCTTAAGTCCCCAAGAGACCCAGTACTTC
CDR3 protein: CASSLSPQETQYF
clone size: -
J gene: TRBJ2-5
V gene: TRBV7-3
D gene: -

CDR3 DNA: TGTGCCAGTAGTATGGGACTAGCGGGAACCGAGCAGTTCTTC
CDR3 protein: CASSMGLAGTEQFF
clone size: -
J gene: TRBJ2-1
V gene: TRBV19
D gene: TRBD2

CDR3 DNA: TGCGCCAGCGGTCGACAGCTCTCTGGTGGCTACACCTTC
CDR3 protein: CASGRQLSGGYTF
clone size: -
J gene: TRBJ1-2
V gene: TRBV10-2
D gene: -

CDR3 DNA: TGTGCCAGCAGTTCCGGACAGGTGAGCTCCTACGAGCAGTACTTC
CDR3 protein: CASSSGQVSSYEQYF
clone size: -
J gene: TRBJ2-7
V gene: TRBV28
D gene: TRBD1

CDR3 DNA: TGTGCCAGCAGCGGAGACCGGCGGATTAGCACAGATACGCAGTATTTT
CDR3 protein: CASSGDRRISTDTQYF
clone size: -
J gene: TRBJ2-3
V gene: TRBV9
D gene: -

CDR3 DNA: TGTGCCAGCAGCCCACAGGGATATGGCTACACCTTC
CDR3 protein: CASSPQGYGYTF
clone size: -
J gene: TRBJ1-2
V gene: TRBV7-9
D gene: -

CDR3 DNA: TGTGCCAGCAGCGTAGTTTCCCCGGCGGGCATAGAAGCTTTCTTT
CDR3 protein: CASSVVSPAGIEAFF
clone size: -
J gene: TRBJ1-1
V gene: TRBV9
D gene: -

CDR3 DNA: TGTGCCAGCAGACCAGGGGCTCAGGGTTACTACGAGCAGTACTTC
CDR3 protein: CASRPGAQGYYEQYF
clone size: -
J gene: TRBJ2-7
V gene: TRBV7-9
D gene: -

CDR3 DNA: TGTGCCTGGAGCCTAGCGGGGAGCTACGAGCAGTACTTC
CDR3 protein: CAWSLAGSYEQYF
clone size: -
J gene: TRBJ2-7
V gene: TRBV30
D gene: TRBD2

CDR3 DNA: TGTGCCAGCAGCGGAGTGGGGACTAGCAGTAATGAGCAGTTCTTC
CDR3 protein: CASSGVGTSSNEQFF
clone size: -
J gene: TRBJ2-1
V gene: TRBV9
D gene: TRBD2

CDR3 DNA: TGTGCCAGCTCACCACCAGCACAGGGGGCGAACACCGGGGAGCTGTTTTTT
CDR3 protein: CASSPPAQGANTGELFF
clone size: -
J gene: TRBJ2-2
V gene: TRBV18
D gene: TRBD1

CDR3 DNA: TGTGCCAGCAGTCGGACAGTTGGCTACACCTTC
CDR3 protein: CASSRTVGYTF
clone size: -
J gene: TRBJ1-2
V gene: TRBV12-3/TRBV12-4
D gene: -